The source of this T cell receptor beta chain is a study of T cells in tuberculosis (dated by TCRdb to the late 2010s). Background for the entire study: In the study, CD1B tetramers and high-throughput TCR immunosequencing were combined to characterize T cells specific for the mycobacterial lipid antigen glucose monomycolate (GMM). IGRA-negative adolescents, IGRA-positive adolescents with latent tuberculosis and adults with active tuberculosis, some ten per group, were compared in a South African clinical cohort. Overall study results and their limits: Compared with IGRA-negative controls, TCR-alpha repertoires from active tuberculosis had smaller mean NN-distances to GMM-specific TCRs, which suggests that these TCRs underwent clonal expansion. Clinical samples were selected based on the availability of cryopreserved specimens, with adults included as active tuberculosis cases and adolescents included as controls. With the diverse GMM-specific repertoire as input, a classifier achieved more than 85% accuracy (AUROC 0.90), whereas GEM motif frequencies as input gave 70% accuracy. Smaller NN-distances were partly driven by shorter CDR3-alpha lengths in active tuberculosis patients, and statistical significance was not reached for the TCR-beta difference.

A note on this clone: Its antigen is not yet known. Base qualities are missing; no much larger clone stands one base away.

At study entry, adolescents were screened for latent tuberculosis infection using a tuberculin skin test and the QuantiFERON-TB GOLD In-Tube IGRA. Immunosequencing of unsorted cryopreserved PBMC covered, on average, roughly 93,000 T cells per clinical donor. Eleven high schools in the Worcester region of the Western Cape, South Africa, served as enrollment sites for adolescents aged 12 to 18 years. Ten or so M. tuberculosis-infected adolescents and about 10 uninfected adolescents, matched for age and sex, were selected. PBMC from adolescents were isolated by density centrifugation from freshly drawn heparinized blood and were then cryopreserved. The immunoSEQ multiplex PCR assay was used to generate TCR libraries, with TCR-beta and/or TCR-alpha/delta assays applied to each sample. Amplified TCR libraries were sequenced on the Illumina high-throughput platform. Per the original workflow: Clustering and dimensionality reduction were performed using pairwise TCRdist distances among GMM-specific receptors from ex vivo sorted or in vitro expanded T cells. Each clinical repertoire received a mean NN-distance score, defined as the average TCRdist to the nearest 10% of tetramer-positive reference sequences. GEM TCR motif frequency was calculated as the fraction of unique TCRs that matched known GEM sequences by V/J usage and CDR3 length. Linear discriminant analysis with leave-one-out cross-validation, implemented in scikit-learn, was used to classify active tuberculosis. TCRdb carries this immuneACCESS record with in-frame sequences only. Its versions omit some clonotypes, under half of them owing to an unresolved V gene in the studies checked, with the rest unexplained. V, J and clone size were drawn from that table, and D and trimming were deduced from the DNA. The sample table holds more than 20,000 clones, of which around 91% were seen once. Roughly 14% of the sample belongs to the ten largest clones.

The sequenced sample consisted of PBMCs. The origin of this receptor is a donor aged 10 to 29 with latent tuberculosis or without tuberculosis infection.

The CDR3 corresponds to CASSLLIRESFQETQYF. The sequenced DNA is TGTGCCAGCAGCTTGCTCATACGGGAGTCCTTCCAAGAGACCCAGTACTTC. The chain was built from TRBV11-2 and TRBJ2-5; TRBD2 is possibly the D segment (6 matching bases). The trim is 3 bases for V and 1 base for J, with a gap of 18 bases between the germline ends. From cysteine to phenylalanine, the CDR3 is 17 amino acids long. Of all the DNA, just the CDR3 is kept, 51 bases in frame from base 1. Based on the germline V gene, the CDR1 and CDR2 sequences are SGHAT and FQNNGV.